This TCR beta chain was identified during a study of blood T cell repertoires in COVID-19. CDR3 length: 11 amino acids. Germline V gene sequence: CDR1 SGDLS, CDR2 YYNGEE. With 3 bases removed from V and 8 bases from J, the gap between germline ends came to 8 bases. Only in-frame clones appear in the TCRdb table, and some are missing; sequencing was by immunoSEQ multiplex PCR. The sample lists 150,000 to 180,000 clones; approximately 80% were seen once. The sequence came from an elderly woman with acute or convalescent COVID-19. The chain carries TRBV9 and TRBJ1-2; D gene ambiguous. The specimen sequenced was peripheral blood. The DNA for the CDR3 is TGTGCCAGCAGCGGTCCCCAAGGCTACACCTTC. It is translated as CASSGPQGYTF.